The sequence of this TCR beta chain was determined in a study of Graves' ophthalmopathy and Graves' hyperthyroidism. This clonotype was counted at least ten times. The target antigen is unknown. Deletions cut 5 bases from V and 2 bases from J, with 16 bases between. The CDR3 consists of 16 residues. Germline V gives CDR1 SGHAT, CDR2 FQNNGV. Whole-study findings and limits: The model achieved under 71% sensitivity and roughly 72% specificity for ophthalmopathy progression.

The authors amplified TCR beta CDR3 regions, and they did so from RNA transcripts for repertoire sequencing. Amplification began with first-round RT-PCR using HTBI primers, then second-round multiplex PCR was performed. TCRdb ran MiXCR on the multiplex PCR reads and lists one entry per CDR3 protein. The sample yields around 51,000 distinct CDR3 sequences, less than 65% seen once. V and J are TRBV11-2 and TRBJ1-3; possibly TRBD1 for D (6 bases). The specimen sequenced was peripheral blood. This receptor was taken from an adult man with Graves' ophthalmopathy. In nucleotides, the CDR3 is TGTGCCAGCAGCCTACAACGTCCAGGGGCTGGAAACACCATATATTTT. Translating it yields CASSLQRPGAGNTIYF.